Below, 20 T cell receptor beta chains from the same sample are listed, as sequenced in a study of cytomegalovirus exposure and HLA in healthy donors. Assay used: immunoSEQ multiplex PCR; TCRdb lists only in-frame clones, some missing. Here the sample spans some 84,000 clones, about nine tenths being singletons. Material: PBMCs. The receptors shown here come from a man aged 30-40 years in good health and CMV-seronegative.

This clone was observed a few times. V usage is TRBV5-1 and J usage is TRBJ2-1; 11 positions agree with TRBD2. V lost 4 bases and J lost 8; bases outside the gene matches: 14. CDR3 length equals 17 residues. The germline gives CDR1 SGHRS, CDR2 YFSETQ. As DNA, the CDR3 is TGCGCCAGCAGCCGAAACCCCACTAGCGGGAGCAGTGATGAGCAGTTCTTC. Translated, it gives CASSRNPTSGSSDEQFF. Based on the CDR3 plus reference TRBV5-1 and TRBJ2-1, the full variable domain is KAGVTQTPRYLIKTRGQQVTLSCSPISGHRSVSWYQQTPGQGLQFLFEYFSETQRNKGNFPGRFSGRQFSNSRSEMNVSTLELGDSALYLCASSRNPTSGSSDEQFFGPGTRLTVL.

This chain connects TRBV11-2 to TRBJ2-4, with TRBD2 identical over 14 bases. Trimming cost V 5 bases and J 8 bases; bases outside gene matches: 11. Germline loops: CDR1 SGHAT, CDR2 FQNNGV. The CDR3 covers 17 residues. DNA of the CDR3: TGTGCCAGCAGCCCGACTAGCGGGAGGGCCCCGGGGTACATTCAGTACTTC. The encoded protein is CASSPTSGRAPGYIQYF.

This clone came up once. DNA for the CDR3: TGTGCCAGCAGTTCCGCTAGCGGGAGTTGGTATGAGCAGTTCTTC. Its translation is CASSSASGSWYEQFF. The genes are TRBV27 and TRBJ2-1, with 10 nucleotides matching TRBD2. V shed 4 bases, J shed 8 bases, and the junction held 8 bases outside the gene matches. This CDR3 has 15 residues. CDR1 MNHEY and CDR2 SMNVEV come from the germline V gene (reference sequence).

This clone has a handful of counts. The chain combines TRBV25-1 with TRBJ1-2; no firm D call. From germline, CDR1 is MGHDK and CDR2 SYGVNS. The CDR3 spans 13 residues. Trimming stripped 3 bases from V and 5 bases from J, with 10 bases between. The CDR3 bases are TGTGCCAGCAGTGATGGGTCCAGGTATGGCTACACCTTC. Translation: CASSDGSRYGYTF.

This clone was seen just once. The rearrangement links TRBV7-2 to TRBJ2-5; 10 positions agree with TRBD2. V was pared by 5 bases and J by 1 base, with 4 bases of the junction left unmatched. CDR3 length: 15 amino acids. Germline CDR1 reads SGHTA; CDR2 reads FQGNSA. The CDR3 region is CASSDSSGSQETQYF. DNA for the CDR3: TGTGCCAGCAGCGACTCTAGCGGGAGCCAAGAGACCCAGTACTTC.

V gene TRBV6-4 combines with J gene TRBJ1-2, with D unclear. Germline V gene lookup returns CDR1 MRHNA and CDR2 SNTAGT. V was cut by 4 bases and J by 2 bases, with 14 bases left in between. The CDR3 has 15 residues. The CDR3: CASSVAAEKNYGYTF. For the CDR3, the DNA is TGTGCCAGCAGTGTAGCGGCGGAGAAAAACTATGGCTACACCTTC.

The rearrangement joins TRBV7-8 to TRBJ2-7; 8 bases map to TRBD1. Looked up from germline, CDR1 is SGHVS and CDR2 is FQNEAQ. The ends lost 4 bases at V and 7 bases at J; junction bases unmatched: 12. There are 15 residues in the CDR3. In DNA form, the CDR3 reads TGTGCCAGCAGCTCCCGGACAGGGCAAGGGTGGGAGCAGTACTTC. Translation: CASSSRTGQGWEQYF.

The chain uses TRBV28 and TRBJ1-4; D is uncertain. In germline, CDR1 is MDHEN, CDR2 SYDVKM. V lost 8 bases to trimming and J lost 8 bases, with 9 bases between them. This CDR3 is 11 amino acids long. The CDR3 here is CASALREKLFF. CDR3 DNA: TGTGCCAGCGCCCTGAGGGAAAAACTGTTTTTT.

J is TRBJ2-2 and V is TRBV6-4; D remains ambiguous. CDR3 length: 13 residues. Germline values: CDR1 MRHNA, CDR2 SNTAGT. V lost 5 bases and J lost 3, with 7 bases in between. The CDR3 is CASSLADTGELFF. For the CDR3, the DNA is TGTGCCAGCAGTCTGGCCGACACCGGGGAGCTGTTTTTT.

This chain links TRBV6-1 with TRBJ2-7; perhaps TRBD2 as D (6 bases). Per germline, CDR1 MNHNS and CDR2 SASEGT. The V end was cut by 10 bases, the J end by 0 bases, with 19 bases between. The CDR3 is 15 amino acids. CDR3 bases: TGTGCCACATGGGTGGGGACTGATCACTCCTACGAGCAGTACTTC. Translating it yields CATWVGTDHSYEQYF.

The chain recombines TRBV27 with TRBJ2-3; D is unresolved. The V gene lost 0 bases and the J gene lost 2 bases, with 12 bases spanning the gap. This CDR3 region has 16 residues. CDR1 and CDR2 (germline): MNHEY, SMNVEV (reference sequence). DNA for the CDR3: TGTGCCAGCAGTTTATCGCGTCAACTACCCACAGATACGCAGTATTTT. Encoded protein: CASSLSRQLPTDTQYF.

The chain joins TRBV5-4 to TRBJ1-4; TRBD1 might be the D (5 bases). Germline CDR1 is SGHNT and CDR2 is YYREEE (reference sequence). V gave up 0 bases and J gave up 3 bases, with 9 bases separating them. The CDR3 consists of 15 residues. The CDR3 sequence is CASSLGGGPNEKLFF. The CDR3 nucleotides are TGTGCCAGCAGCTTGGGGGGGGGACCTAATGAAAAACTGTTTTTT.

V gene TRBV2 combines with J gene TRBJ1-5; D is uncertain. Per the germline V gene, CDR1 is SNHLY and CDR2 is FYNNEI. There are 12 residues in the CDR3. Trimming removed 4 bases at V and 4 bases at J, with 5 bases between. The CDR3 is CASSGANQPQHF. In DNA, the CDR3 is TGTGCCAGCAGTGGGGCTAATCAGCCCCAGCATTTT.

The CDR3 DNA is TGTGCCAGCAGCAAACAACTAGCGGGGGGTTGGAATGAGCAGTTCTTC. Translating gives CASSKQLAGGWNEQFF. V gene TRBV5-5 combines with J gene TRBJ2-1; TRBD2 agrees at 12 bases. The CDR3 runs to 16 residues. CDR1 is SGHKS, CDR2 YYEKEE, per germline (reference sequence). J gave up 7 bases and V 4 bases, and 9 bases lay outside the gene matches.

This clone was detected only once. The chain has TRBV13 and TRBJ2-1, with 8 nucleotides matching TRBD2. The germline V gene encodes CDR1 PRHDT and CDR2 FYEKMQ (reference sequence). J was trimmed by 0 bases and V by 5 bases; bases with no gene match: 3. The CDR3 is 15 amino acids. CDR3: CASSPAGVSYNEQFF. The CDR3 DNA follows: TGTGCCAGCAGCCCAGCGGGAGTCTCCTACAATGAGCAGTTCTTC.

This clone appeared once. The CDR3 DNA reads as TGCGCCAGCAGCCGACTAGCGGGAGCCGACAATGAGCAGTTCTTC. Translated, it gives CASSRLAGADNEQFF. The chain is built from TRBV5-1 and TRBJ2-1; 12 bases fit TRBD2. This CDR3 contains 15 residues. The V gene's germline CDR1 is SGHRS and CDR2 YFSETQ. V shed 4 bases and J 5 bases; nucleotides not matched to a gene: 4. The complete variable domain, with remaining parts taken from reference TRBV5-1 and TRBJ2-1, reads KAGVTQTPRYLIKTRGQQVTLSCSPISGHRSVSWYQQTPGQGLQFLFEYFSETQRNKGNFPGRFSGRQFSNSRSEMNVSTLELGDSALYLCASSRLAGADNEQFFGPGTRLTVL.

The J gene is TRBJ2-7, the V gene TRBV7-2, with TRBD1 matching 7 bases. CDR1 is SGHTA, CDR2 FQGNSA, per germline. The CDR3 sequence is 16 residues long. The J segment lost 0 bases and the V segment lost 5 bases, leaving 10 bases of the junction unmatched. CDR3 sequence reads: CASSGPGTDRSYEQYF. The CDR3, as DNA: TGTGCCAGCAGCGGGCCCGGGACAGACCGCTCCTACGAGCAGTACTTC.

The chain joins TRBV11-2 to TRBJ2-5; D remains unclear. V was shortened by 1 base and J by 0 bases, with 6 bases between the two germline ends. The CDR3 length is 14 residues. In germline, CDR1 is SGHAT, CDR2 FQNNGV. The CDR3 protein is CASSLVPYQETQYF. In DNA form, the CDR3 reads TGTGCCAGCAGCTTAGTTCCTTACCAAGAGACCCAGTACTTC.

This clone showed up just once. This sequence joins TRBV2 and TRBJ1-3; the match to TRBD1 covers 7 bases. V was pared by 7 bases and J by 0 bases, with 6 bases of the junction left unmatched. This CDR3 contains 15 residues. Germline loops: CDR1 SNHLY, CDR2 FYNNEI. CDR3 protein: CASKEGGISGNTIYF. The CDR3 DNA sequence: TGTGCCAGCAAAGAAGGGGGCATCTCTGGAAACACCATATATTTT.

This CDR3 is CASSLTGFLSTGEQYF. DNA of the CDR3: TGTGCCAGCAGCTTGACAGGGTTCCTCTCTACGGGGGAGCAGTACTTC. V and J are TRBV7-8 and TRBJ2-7; the match to TRBD1 covers 7 bases. V gave up 3 bases and J gave up 7 bases; unmatched junction bases: 15. Germline CDR1 is SGHVS and CDR2 is FQNEAQ. The CDR3 loop spans 16 amino acids.